Listed below are T cell receptor beta chains from one sample, sequenced in a study of T cells in Graves' hyperthyroidism and ophthalmopathy. TCRdb ran MiXCR on the multiplex PCR reads and lists one entry per CDR3 protein. The sample lists hundreds of thousands of distinct CDR3 sequences, about 15% occurring once. The sequenced sample consisted of blood. The receptors shown here come from a woman aged 18-29 years with Graves' hyperthyroidism. Each CDR3 is given with its conserved first and last residue. Only part of the rows carry a size: once, few, many, or a class if the clone is expanded.

TRBJ2-7 | few | TRBV15 | CATSRDPLKQYF
TRBJ1-1 | few | TRBV4-3 | CASSQGGTGSREAFF
TRBJ1-1 | many | TRBV10-3 | CAISGAGGLLNTEAFF
TRBJ2-3 | many | TRBV3-1 | CASSQKAGTSGLRTDTQYF
TRBJ1-3 | many | TRBV3-1 | CASSQMGGDSGNTIYF
TRBJ1-1 | few | TRBV6-2/TRBV6-3 | CASSFLQVTEAFF
TRBJ2-7 | many | TRBV5-1 | CASSLSGRADEQYF
TRBJ1-2 | NA | TRBV29-1 | CSVENRGTYGYTF
TRBJ1-1 | many | TRBV6-1 | CASSSSRASISEAFF
TRBJ2-7 | NA | TRBV7-9 | CASSLKPGEGVLEQYF
TRBJ2-1 | few | TRBV6-2/TRBV6-3 | CASSPPGTGGDEQFF
TRBJ1-2 | few | TRBV12-3/TRBV12-4 | CASTAGGGYYGYTF
TRBJ2-2 | NA | TRBV20-1 | CSAPRGAGDNTGELFF
TRBJ1-2 | NA | TRBV2 | CASSGYVNYGYTF
TRBJ1-5 | NA | TRBV19 | CASSPIERGGNQPQHF
TRBJ1-1 | NA | TRBV5-1 | CASSLEGFRKAEAFF
TRBJ2-7 | once | TRBV19 | CASSPGTGKYEQYF
TRBJ2-7 | NA | TRBV29-1 | CSVEDAGGAVYEQYF
TRBJ2-7 | few | TRBV4-2 | CASSQDLPGAVVEQYF
TRBJ2-7 | many | TRBV7-2 | CASSLVGYRSYEQYF
TRBJ2-4 | NA | TRBV15 | CATSRDPGSTKNIQYF
TRBJ2-3 | many | TRBV28 | CASSIVASTDTQYF
TRBJ2-1 | many | TRBV5-1 | CASSFPGSEQFF
TRBJ1-3 | few | TRBV6-6 | CASSYGPSSGNTIYF
TRBJ1-1 | many | TRBV7-8 | CASSSGGRQGTEAFF
TRBJ2-7 | NA | TRBV7-9 | CASAPTGSHYEQYF
TRBJ1-2 | NA | TRBV9 | CASSDNLQVITF
TRBJ2-5 | many | TRBV12-3/TRBV12-4 | CASSPGSQTQYF
TRBJ1-1 | many | TRBV5-1 | CASSRSGQGASKVNTEAFF
TRBJ1-1 | few | TRBV10-3 | CAAQGAGGTEAFF
TRBJ2-1 | many | TRBV3-1 | CASSLSPVGQLNEQFF
TRBJ1-1 | few | TRBV29-1 | CSVAQGLVRNTEAFF
TRBJ2-3 | many | TRBV3-1 | CASSQGLAGTARTDTQYF
TRBJ1-2 | NA | TRBV6-2/TRBV6-3 | CASSYSGTPYERGYTF
TRBJ2-1 | NA | TRBV12-3/TRBV12-4 | CASGWVDEQFF
TRBJ1-3 | NA | TRBV7-2 | CASSFLGGNTIYF
TRBJ1-2 | many | TRBV2 | CASHRPNYGYTF
TRBJ2-1 | NA | TRBV20-1 | CSASPTSGAYNEQFF
TRBJ2-7 | few | TRBV4-1 | CASSRLLGGGYEQYF
TRBJ2-1 | once | TRBV20-1 | CSVDRQGDNEQFF
TRBJ2-7 | many | TRBV7-2 | CASSPGGGGGYEQYF
TRBJ1-1 | many | TRBV11-2 | CASSLGRGGQINTEAFF
TRBJ1-2 | many | TRBV9 | CASSGDGGLYGYTF